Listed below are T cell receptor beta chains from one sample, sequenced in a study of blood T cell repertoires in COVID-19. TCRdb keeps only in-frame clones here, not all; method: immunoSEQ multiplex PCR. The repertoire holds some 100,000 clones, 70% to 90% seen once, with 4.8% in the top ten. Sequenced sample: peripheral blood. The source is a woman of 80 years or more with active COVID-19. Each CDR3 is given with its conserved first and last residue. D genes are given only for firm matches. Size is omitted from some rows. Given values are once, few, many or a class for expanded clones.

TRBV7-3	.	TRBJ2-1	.	CASSLMGRRDDEQFF	TGTGCCAGCAGCTTAATGGGTCGGCGGGACGATGAGCAGTTCTTC
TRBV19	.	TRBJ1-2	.	CAVGGYGYTF	TGTGCCGTCGGGGGCTATGGCTACACCTTC
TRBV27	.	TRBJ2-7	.	CASSHASSQATYEQYF	TGTGCCAGCAGCCACGCCTCGAGTCAGGCCACCTACGAGCAGTACTTC
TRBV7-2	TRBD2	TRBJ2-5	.	CASSTAGVQETQYF	TGTGCCAGCAGCACAGCGGGAGTTCAAGAGACCCAGTACTTC
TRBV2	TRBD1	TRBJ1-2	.	CASSVGTESYGYTF	TGTGCCAGCAGTGTGGGGACAGAGAGTTATGGCTACACCTTC
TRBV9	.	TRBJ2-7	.	CASSVGSEGTYEQYF	TGTGCCAGCAGCGTAGGGTCGGAGGGAACCTACGAGCAGTACTTC
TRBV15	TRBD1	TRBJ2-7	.	CATSRAQDRGRYEQYF	TGTGCCACCAGCAGGGCCCAGGACAGGGGAAGGTACGAGCAGTACTTC
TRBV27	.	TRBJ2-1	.	CASSLRSDTYNEQFF	TGTGCCAGCAGTTTACGTAGCGATACCTACAATGAGCAGTTCTTC
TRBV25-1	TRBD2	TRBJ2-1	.	CASSAREGTSGNNEQFF	TGTGCCAGCAGTGCCCGCGAAGGGACTAGCGGGAACAATGAGCAGTTCTTC
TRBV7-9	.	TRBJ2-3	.	CASSLSYTDTQYF	TGTGCCAGCAGCTTATCCTACACAGATACGCAGTATTTT
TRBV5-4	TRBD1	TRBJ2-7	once	CASSPGQSSYEQYF	TGTGCCAGCAGCCCGGGACAGAGCTCCTACGAGCAGTACTTC
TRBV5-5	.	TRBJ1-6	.	CASSFGTGSLNSPLHF	TGTGCCAGCAGCTTTGGAACAGGGAGCCTTAATTCACCCCTCCACTTT
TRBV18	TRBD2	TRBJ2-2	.	CASSPRRGANTGELFF	TGTGCCAGCTCACCACGTCGGGGGGCGAACACCGGGGAGCTGTTTTTT
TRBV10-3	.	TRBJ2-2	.	CAISDYRETGELFF	TGTGCCATCAGTGATTACAGGGAAACCGGGGAGCTGTTTTTT
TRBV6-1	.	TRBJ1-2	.	CASSEADYSPYGYTF	TGTGCCAGCAGTGAAGCGGATTACAGTCCCTATGGCTACACCTTC
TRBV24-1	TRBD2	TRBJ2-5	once	CATSDRTSGRETQYF	TGTGCCACCAGTGACCGGACTAGCGGGAGAGAGACCCAGTACTTC
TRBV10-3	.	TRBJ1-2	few	CAATGREGGSNYGYTF	TGTGCCGCCACTGGGCGGGAGGGAGGTTCTAACTATGGCTACACCTTC
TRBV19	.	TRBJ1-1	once	CASSIPLGHTAGNTEAFF	TGTGCCAGTAGTATACCCTTGGGACATACAGCAGGGAACACTGAAGCTTTCTTT
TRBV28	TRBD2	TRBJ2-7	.	CASSPPYQRGVYEQYF	TGTGCCAGCAGCCCCCCCTATCAGCGGGGGGTCTACGAGCAGTACTTC
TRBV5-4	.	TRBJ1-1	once	CASSLQASGYTEAFF	TGTGCCAGCAGCTTGCAGGCGTCGGGATACACTGAAGCTTTCTTT
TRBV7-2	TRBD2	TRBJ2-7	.	CASSPRASGTYEQYF	TGTGCCAGCAGCCCACGGGCTAGCGGGACCTACGAGCAGTACTTC
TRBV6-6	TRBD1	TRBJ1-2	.	CASSSDRTGGYTF	TGTGCCAGCAGCTCGGACAGGACGGGTGGCTACACCTTC